Sequencing of this TCR beta chain was carried out in a study of shared clonotypes between healthy human individuals. Study context: CD4 naive and memory got three plates each, CD8 naive two, CD8 memory one.

This CDR3 region has 15 residues. V was trimmed by 3 bases and J by 5 bases, leaving 15 bases between them. Looked up from germline, CDR1 is MNHEY and CDR2 is SMNVEV (reference sequence). Points from the study as a whole: Clonotype sharing among donors, it was expected, would be affected by sequencing depth. For sorted subsets, rarefaction showed incomplete sequencing despite large depth.

An approximately 210 ng quantity of DNA, 30,000 to 35,000 T cell genomes, went into the sorted-subset replicate PCRs. TCRdb keeps only in-frame clones here, not all; method: immunoSEQ multiplex PCR. In the table there are around 2.5 million clones, over 85% of which are singletons. As regards this clone: Its antigen is still unknown.

This sequence originates from a man between 18 and 35 years old in good health. Some clones in this sample may be carry-over from other donors' samples. The chain links TRBV27 to TRBJ2-3, with D possibly TRBD1 on 5 matching bases. The sample was naive CD4+ T cells from PBMCs. Subset in this sample: CD45RA+ positively selected. The CDR3 loop is CASSFSKGFGDTQYF. The DNA of the CDR3 is TGTGCCAGCAGTTTTAGTAAGGGGTTTGGAGATACGCAGTATTTT.